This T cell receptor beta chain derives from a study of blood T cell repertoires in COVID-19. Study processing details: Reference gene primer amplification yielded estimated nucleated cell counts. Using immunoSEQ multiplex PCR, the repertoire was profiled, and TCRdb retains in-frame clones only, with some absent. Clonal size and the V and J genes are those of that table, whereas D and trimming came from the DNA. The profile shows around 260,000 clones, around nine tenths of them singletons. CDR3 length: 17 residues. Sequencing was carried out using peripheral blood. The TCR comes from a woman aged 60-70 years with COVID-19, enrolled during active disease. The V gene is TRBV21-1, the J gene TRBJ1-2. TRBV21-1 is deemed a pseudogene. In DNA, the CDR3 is TGTGCCAGCAGCAAAGTCTGGGGCGGGGAGGGTAAGTATGGCTACACCTTC. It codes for CASSKVWGGEGKYGYTF.